The rows below give T cell receptor beta chains drawn from one sample of a study of T cell responses to AZD1222 COVID-19 vaccine. Sequenced by immunoSEQ multiplex PCR; TCRdb stores in-frame clones only, minus some. The table lists more than 85,000 clones, approximately 88% of them singletons. The sample in question was peripheral blood, obtained on day 0 of AZD1222 vaccination. Receptors originate from an adult in good health. Each CDR3 is given with its conserved first and last residue. D genes are given only for firm matches. A clone size is listed for some rows: how often the clone was seen (once, few, many), or a class if it is expanded.

D gene: NA; V gene: TRBV27; J gene: TRBJ1-1; clone size: NA; CDR3 DNA: TGTGCCAGCAGTTTAAAAGGGTACGCTGAAGCTTTCTTT; CDR3 protein: CASSLKGYAEAFF
D gene: NA; V gene: TRBV5-8; J gene: TRBJ1-1; clone size: NA; CDR3 DNA: TGTGCCAGCAGGTTAAGAACTGAAGCTTTCTTT; CDR3 protein: CASRLRTEAFF
D gene: NA; V gene: TRBV7-8; J gene: TRBJ1-6; clone size: NA; CDR3 DNA: TGTGCCAGCAGCTTAGCGATGCAGATGTATAATTCACCCCTCCACTTT; CDR3 protein: CASSLAMQMYNSPLHF
D gene: NA; V gene: TRBV5-1; J gene: TRBJ2-7; clone size: NA; CDR3 DNA: TGCGCCAGCAGCTTACTAGCCCCCTACGAGCAGTACTTC; CDR3 protein: CASSLLAPYEQYF
D gene: NA; V gene: TRBV3-1/TRBV3-2; J gene: TRBJ2-7; clone size: NA; CDR3 DNA: TGTGCCAGCAGCCCAGAGGGACGGAAAACCTACGAGCAGTACTTC; CDR3 protein: CASSPEGRKTYEQYF
D gene: TRBD1; V gene: TRBV19; J gene: TRBJ1-2; clone size: NA; CDR3 DNA: TGTGCCAGTAGTCTTACCGGGACAGCTTTTTATGGCTACACCTTC; CDR3 protein: CASSLTGTAFYGYTF
D gene: TRBD2; V gene: TRBV5-6; J gene: TRBJ2-2; clone size: NA; CDR3 DNA: TGTGCCAGCAGCGTTCTAGCGGGAGGGCCCGGGGAGCTGTTTTTT; CDR3 protein: CASSVLAGGPGELFF
D gene: NA; V gene: TRBV28; J gene: TRBJ1-2; clone size: NA; CDR3 DNA: TGTGCCAGCAGCCCCAAGGTTTATGGCTACACCTTC; CDR3 protein: CASSPKVYGYTF
D gene: TRBD1; V gene: TRBV28; J gene: TRBJ1-1; clone size: few; CDR3 DNA: TGTGCCAGCAGTCCGACAGGGCGCATGGGGACTGAAGCTTTCTTT; CDR3 protein: CASSPTGRMGTEAFF
D gene: NA; V gene: TRBV7-9; J gene: TRBJ2-5; clone size: NA; CDR3 DNA: TGTGCCAGCAGCTTATTAGAGACCCAGTACTTC; CDR3 protein: CASSLLETQYF
D gene: TRBD2; V gene: TRBV2; J gene: TRBJ2-5; clone size: NA; CDR3 DNA: TGTGCCAGCAGTGAATTGCTAGCGGGAGGCCCGCAGTACTTC; CDR3 protein: CASSELLAGGPQYF